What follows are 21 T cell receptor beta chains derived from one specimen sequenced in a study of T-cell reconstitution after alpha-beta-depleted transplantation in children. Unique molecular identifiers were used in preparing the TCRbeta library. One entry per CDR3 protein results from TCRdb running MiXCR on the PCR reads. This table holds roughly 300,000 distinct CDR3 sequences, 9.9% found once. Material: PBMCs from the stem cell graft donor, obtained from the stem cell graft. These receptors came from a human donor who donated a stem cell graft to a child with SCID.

CDR3 sequence reads: CASTPRLAVTDTQYF. CDR3 coding DNA: TGTGCCAGCACCCCCCGACTAGCTGTTACAGATACGCAGTATTTT. The chain is built from TRBV12-3 or TRBV12-4 and TRBJ2-3; 7 bases map to TRBD2. The CDR3 sequence is 15 residues long. V trimming: 7 bases; J trimming: 3 bases; junction bases outside the gene matches: 10.

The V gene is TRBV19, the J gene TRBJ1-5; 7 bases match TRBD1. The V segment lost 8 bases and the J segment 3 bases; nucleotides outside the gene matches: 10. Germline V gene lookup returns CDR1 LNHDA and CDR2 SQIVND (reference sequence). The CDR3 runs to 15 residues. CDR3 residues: CASSWAGGPNQPQHF. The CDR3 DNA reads TGTGCCAGTTCGTGGGCAGGGGGTCCCAATCAGCCCCAGCATTTT.

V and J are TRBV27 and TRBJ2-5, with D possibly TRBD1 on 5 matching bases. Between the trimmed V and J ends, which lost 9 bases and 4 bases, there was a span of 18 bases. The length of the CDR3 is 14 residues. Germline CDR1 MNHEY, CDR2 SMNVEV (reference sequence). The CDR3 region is CASQAQGSIETQYF. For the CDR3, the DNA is TGTGCCAGTCAAGCTCAGGGTTCTATAGAGACCCAGTACTTC.

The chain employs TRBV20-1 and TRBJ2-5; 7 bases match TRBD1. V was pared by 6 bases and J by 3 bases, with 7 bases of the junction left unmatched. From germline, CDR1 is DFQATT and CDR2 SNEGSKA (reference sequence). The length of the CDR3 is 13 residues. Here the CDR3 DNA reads TGCAGTGCCGCCCGGACAGGAGAAGAGACCCAGTACTTC. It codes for CSAARTGEETQYF.

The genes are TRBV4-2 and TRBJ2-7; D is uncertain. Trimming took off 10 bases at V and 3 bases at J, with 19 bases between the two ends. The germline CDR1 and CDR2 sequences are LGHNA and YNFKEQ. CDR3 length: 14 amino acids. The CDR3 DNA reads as TGTGCCATGGGCCCCGGGCTCCGCTGCTACGAGCAGTACTTC. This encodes CAMGPGLRCYEQYF.

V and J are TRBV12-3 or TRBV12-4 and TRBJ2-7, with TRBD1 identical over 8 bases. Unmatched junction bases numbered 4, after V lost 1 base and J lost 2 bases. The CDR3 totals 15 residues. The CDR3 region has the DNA TGTGCCAGCAGTTTAGGGGACAGGCGGCCCTACGAGCAGTACTTC. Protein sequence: CASSLGDRRPYEQYF.

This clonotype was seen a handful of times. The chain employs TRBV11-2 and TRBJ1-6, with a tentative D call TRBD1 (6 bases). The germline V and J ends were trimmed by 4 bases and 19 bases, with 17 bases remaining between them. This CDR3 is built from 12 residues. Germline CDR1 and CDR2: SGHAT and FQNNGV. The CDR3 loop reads CASSSQGLVAHF. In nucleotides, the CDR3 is TGTGCCAGCAGCTCCCAGGGGCTAGTGGCTCACTTT.

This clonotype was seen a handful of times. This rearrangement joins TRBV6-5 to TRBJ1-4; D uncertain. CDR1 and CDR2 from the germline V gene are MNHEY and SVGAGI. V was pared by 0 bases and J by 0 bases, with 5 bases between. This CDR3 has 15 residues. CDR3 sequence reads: CASSYSPATNEKLFF. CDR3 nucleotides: TGTGCCAGCAGTTACTCTCCAGCAACTAATGAAAAACTGTTTTTT.

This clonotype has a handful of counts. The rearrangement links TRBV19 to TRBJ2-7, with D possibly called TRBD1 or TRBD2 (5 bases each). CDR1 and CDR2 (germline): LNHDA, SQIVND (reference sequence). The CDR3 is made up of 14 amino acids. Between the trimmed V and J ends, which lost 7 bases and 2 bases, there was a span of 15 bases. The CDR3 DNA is TGTGCCAGTACCAGCCGGGACGGCACCTACGAGCAGTACTTC. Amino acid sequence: CASTSRDGTYEQYF. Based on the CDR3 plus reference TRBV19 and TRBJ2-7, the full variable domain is DGGITQSPKYLFRKEGQNVTLSCEQNLNHDAMYWYRQDPGQGLRLIYYSQIVNDFQKGDIAEGYSVSREKKESFPLTVTSAQKNPTAFYLCASTSRDGTYEQYFGPGTRLTVT.

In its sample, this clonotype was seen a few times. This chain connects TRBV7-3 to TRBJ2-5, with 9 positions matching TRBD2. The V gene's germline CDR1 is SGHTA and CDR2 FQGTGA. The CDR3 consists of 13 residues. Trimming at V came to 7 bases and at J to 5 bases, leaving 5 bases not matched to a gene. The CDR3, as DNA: TGTGCCAGCAAGGCTAGCGGGGAGGAGACCCAGTACTTC. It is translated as CASKASGEETQYF.

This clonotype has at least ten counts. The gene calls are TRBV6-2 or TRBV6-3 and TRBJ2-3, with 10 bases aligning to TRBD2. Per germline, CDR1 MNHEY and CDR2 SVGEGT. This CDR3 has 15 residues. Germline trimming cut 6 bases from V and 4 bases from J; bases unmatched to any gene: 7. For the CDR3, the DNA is TGTGCCAGCAGGGTAGCGGGGGGACCGTCAGATACGCAGTATTTT. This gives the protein CASRVAGGPSDTQYF.

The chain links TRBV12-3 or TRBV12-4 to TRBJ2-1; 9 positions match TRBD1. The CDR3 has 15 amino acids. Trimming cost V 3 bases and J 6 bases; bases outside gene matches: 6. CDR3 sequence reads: CASSLGTGMLNEQFF. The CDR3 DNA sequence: TGTGCCAGCAGTTTGGGGACAGGGATGCTCAATGAGCAGTTCTTC.

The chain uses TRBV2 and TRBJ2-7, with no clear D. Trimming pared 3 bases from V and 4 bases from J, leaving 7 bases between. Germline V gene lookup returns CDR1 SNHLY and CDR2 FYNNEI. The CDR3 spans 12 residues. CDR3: CASSDWQYEQYF. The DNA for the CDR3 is TGTGCCAGCAGTGATTGGCAGTACGAGCAGTACTTC.

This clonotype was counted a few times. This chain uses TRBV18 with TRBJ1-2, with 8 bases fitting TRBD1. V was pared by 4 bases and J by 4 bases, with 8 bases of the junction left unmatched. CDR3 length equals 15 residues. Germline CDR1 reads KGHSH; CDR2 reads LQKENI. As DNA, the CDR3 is TGTGCCAGCTCACTGGGACAGGCGGGATCCTATGGCTACACCTTC. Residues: CASSLGQAGSYGYTF.

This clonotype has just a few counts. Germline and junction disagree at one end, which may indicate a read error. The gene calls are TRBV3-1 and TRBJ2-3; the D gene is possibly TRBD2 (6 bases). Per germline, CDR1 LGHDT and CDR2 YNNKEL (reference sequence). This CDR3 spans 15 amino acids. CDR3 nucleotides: TGTGCCAGCTGCCAAGTGGGGACTTGGACAGATACGCAGTATTTT. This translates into CASCQVGTWTDTQYF.

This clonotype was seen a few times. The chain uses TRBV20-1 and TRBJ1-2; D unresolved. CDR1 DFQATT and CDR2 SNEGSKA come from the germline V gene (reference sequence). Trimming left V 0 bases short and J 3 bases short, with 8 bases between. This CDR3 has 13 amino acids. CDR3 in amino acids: CSARDPAYYGYTF. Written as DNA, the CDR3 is TGCAGTGCTAGAGATCCTGCTTACTATGGCTACACCTTC.

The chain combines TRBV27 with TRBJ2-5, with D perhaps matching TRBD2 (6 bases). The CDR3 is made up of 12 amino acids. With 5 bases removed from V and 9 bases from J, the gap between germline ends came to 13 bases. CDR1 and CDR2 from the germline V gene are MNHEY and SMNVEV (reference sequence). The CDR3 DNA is TGTGCCAGCAGTAACGGGGGTTCGTCCCAGTACTTC. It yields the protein CASSNGGSSQYF.

In DNA form, the CDR3 reads TGTGCCAGCAGACCGGGACAGGGGGGACCAGAGACCCAGTACTTC. Residues: CASRPGQGGPETQYF. The genes are TRBV5-5 and TRBJ2-5; TRBD1 aligns across 11 bases. The CDR3 has 15 amino acids. The germline gives CDR1 SGHKS, CDR2 YYEKEE (reference sequence). V was clipped by 5 bases and J by 4 bases; unmatched bases: 7.

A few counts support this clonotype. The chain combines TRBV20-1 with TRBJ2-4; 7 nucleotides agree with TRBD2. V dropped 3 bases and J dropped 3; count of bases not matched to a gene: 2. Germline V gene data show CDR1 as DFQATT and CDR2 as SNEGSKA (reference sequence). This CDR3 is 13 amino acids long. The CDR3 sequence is CSASGGIKNIQYF. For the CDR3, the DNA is TGCAGTGCTAGCGGGGGGATCAAAAACATTCAGTACTTC.

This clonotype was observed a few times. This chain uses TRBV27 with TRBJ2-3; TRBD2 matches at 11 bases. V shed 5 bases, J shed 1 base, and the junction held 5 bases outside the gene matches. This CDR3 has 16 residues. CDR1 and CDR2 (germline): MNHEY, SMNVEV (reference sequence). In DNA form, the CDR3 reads TGTGCCAGCAGTCAATCTAGCGGGGGGCGCACAGATACGCAGTATTTT. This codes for CASSQSSGGRTDTQYF.

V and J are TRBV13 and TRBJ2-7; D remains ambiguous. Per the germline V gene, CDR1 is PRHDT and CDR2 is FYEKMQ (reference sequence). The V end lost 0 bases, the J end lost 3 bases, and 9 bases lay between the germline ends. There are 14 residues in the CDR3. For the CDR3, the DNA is TGTGCCAGCAGCTTAGGACGACGGAACTACGAGCAGTACTTC. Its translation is CASSLGRRNYEQYF. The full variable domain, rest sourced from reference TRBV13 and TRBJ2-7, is AAGVIQSPRHLIKEKRETATLKCYPIPRHDTVYWYQQGPGQDPQFLISFYEKMQSDKGSIPDRFSAQQFSDYHSELNMSSLELGDSALYFCASSLGRRNYEQYFGPGTRLTVT.